The 32 T cell receptor beta chains in this list originate from one sample, sequenced in a study of regulatory T cells in long-lasting Graves disease. Construction of TCR beta libraries relied on iRepertoire HTBI primers and on Arm-PCR targeting CDR3 regions. TCRdb itself ran the multiplex PCR reads through MiXCR, one entry per CDR3 protein. The table records 500,000 or so distinct CDR3 sequences, about a sixth of them present only once. Time point in this sample: newly diagnosed GD, antithyroid drugs for less than 3 months. Extracted RNA from PBMCs served as the source of the TCR library. The data were also submitted as part of a second study, on T cells in Graves' hyperthyroidism and ophthalmopathy.

The material sequenced was peripheral blood mononuclear cells (PBMCs), taken at new diagnosis, from a patient treated with antithyroid drugs. The origin of the receptors is a man aged 35-49 years with Graves disease.

J is TRBJ2-5 and V is TRBV6-6; D call uncertain. The germline CDR1 and CDR2 sequences are MNHNY and SVGAGI (reference sequence). Trimming left V 0 bases short and J 2 bases short, with 7 bases between. The CDR3 has 14 residues. DNA of the CDR3: TGTGCCAGCAGTTACTCGACCAGACAAGAGACCCAGTACTTC. Translating it yields CASSYSTRQETQYF.

By sample fraction, this clonotype is medium-sized (0.01 to 0.1%). The rearrangement links TRBV13 to TRBJ2-3; D gene unclear. The CDR3 is 13 residues long. The V end lost 4 bases, the J end lost 4 bases, and 9 bases lay between the germline ends. CDR1 PRHDT and CDR2 FYEKMQ come from the germline V gene (reference sequence). The CDR3 reads CASSSPLADTQYF. CDR3 nucleotide sequence: TGTGCCAGCAGCTCCCCGCTGGCAGATACGCAGTATTTT.

The V gene is TRBV28, the J gene TRBJ1-2; unclear D gene. Between the trimmed V and J ends, which lost 5 bases and 3 bases, there was a span of 7 bases. The length of the CDR3 is 12 residues. Germline CDR1 reads MDHEN; CDR2 reads SYDVKM. The CDR3 here is CASSLKDYGYTF. The CDR3 bases are TGTGCCAGCAGTCTTAAGGACTATGGCTACACCTTC.

The rearrangement uses TRBV24-1 and TRBJ2-1, with D unclear. This CDR3 has 12 amino acids. Germline loops: CDR1 KGHDR, CDR2 SFDVKD. The V end lost 1 base, the J end lost 7 bases, and 4 bases lay between the germline ends. The CDR3 coding sequence is TGTGCCACCAGTGATTTCCTAAATGAGCAGTTCTTC. Translating it yields CATSDFLNEQFF.

Regarding this clonotype: Relative to the germline gene, one junction end is altered; a read error may explain this. The chain links TRBV7-9 to TRBJ2-5; 12 positions match TRBD1. This CDR3 contains 15 residues. Per germline, CDR1 SEHNR and CDR2 FQNEAQ (reference sequence). In DNA form, the CDR3 reads TGTACCAGCAGCCCCCCGGGACAGGGGGCGGAGACCCAGTACTTC. Translated: CTSSPPGQGAETQYF.

This clonotype showed up just a few times. The CDR3 DNA reads as TGTGCCAGCAGCCCGCGACAGGGGCAGGGCCTGGATACGCAGTATTTT. Translated: CASSPRQGQGLDTQYF. This chain uses TRBV4-2 with TRBJ2-3, with 8 nucleotides matching TRBD1. After removal of 4 bases from V and 6 bases from J, the junction contained 12 bases not matched to a gene. The CDR3 has 16 residues. From germline, CDR1 is LGHNA and CDR2 YNFKEQ.

This clonotype was counted many times. The chain joins TRBV6-1 to TRBJ1-2; D is perhaps TRBD1 (6 bases). Between the trimmed V and J ends, which lost 2 bases and 7 bases, there was a span of 11 bases. The CDR3 is made up of 13 amino acids. Germline values: CDR1 MNHNS, CDR2 SASEGT. The CDR3 here is CASSELRGAGYTF. CDR3 nucleotides: TGTGCCAGCAGTGAACTTAGGGGGGCTGGCTACACCTTC.

This clonotype appeared many times. The chain couples TRBV5-1 to TRBJ2-5; 8 nucleotides match TRBD1. The CDR3 covers 14 residues. Germline CDR1 reads SGHRS; CDR2 reads YFSETQ. The V and J ends lost 3 bases and 5 bases, in that order; junction bases with no gene match: 6. The DNA of the CDR3 is TGCGCCAGCAGCTACCAGGGGGCAGGGGAGACCCAGTACTTC. Its protein is CASSYQGAGETQYF.

This chain connects TRBV7-9 to TRBJ2-1; 7 bases match TRBD2. The CDR3 sequence is 17 residues long. Germline V gives CDR1 SEHNR, CDR2 FQNEAQ (reference sequence). J was trimmed by 1 base and V by 3 bases; bases with no gene match: 9. CDR3 in DNA: TGTGCCAGCAGCTTGGACCATACTAGCGAGTCCTACAATGAGCAGTTCTTC. Translating it yields CASSLDHTSESYNEQFF.

This clonotype appeared many times. V is TRBV3-1 and J is TRBJ1-4; weak D call: TRBD1 (5 bases). Trimming stripped 1 base from V and 8 bases from J, with 14 bases between. From germline, CDR1 is LGHDT and CDR2 YNNKEL (reference sequence). CDR3 length: 15 residues. The CDR3 sequence is CASSQGPGWDEKLFF. As DNA, the CDR3 is TGTGCCAGCAGCCAAGGACCAGGGTGGGACGAAAAACTGTTTTTT.

This clonotype was detected a few times. Written as DNA, the CDR3 is TGTGCCAGCAGTGAGACAGGAGATCCCACAGATACGCAGTATTTT. Translated: CASSETGDPTDTQYF. The chain links TRBV25-1 to TRBJ2-3, with D possibly TRBD1 on 6 matching bases. The CDR3 is 15 amino acids. The germline CDR1 and CDR2 sequences are MGHDK and SYGVNS. Trimming stripped 3 bases from V and 2 bases from J, with 12 bases between.

The chain recombines TRBV9 with TRBJ2-7; the match to TRBD2 covers 8 bases. This CDR3 comprises 16 residues. With 4 bases clipped from V and 6 bases from J, the junction kept 15 bases outside the gene matches. Germline V gene data show CDR1 as SGDLS and CDR2 as YYNGEE. CDR3 sequence reads: CASSPGRGGPRSEQYF. The CDR3 coding sequence is TGTGCCAGCAGCCCAGGACGGGGGGGCCCCAGGTCCGAGCAGTACTTC.

There are a few counts of this clonotype. The chain couples TRBV9 to TRBJ2-5; TRBD2 matches 8 bases. The CDR3 sequence is 14 residues long. Trimming took 2 bases from V and 3 from J; bases not matched to a gene: 3. Germline CDR1 and CDR2: SGDLS and YYNGEE. The CDR3 DNA reads TGTGCCAGCAGCGTGCTAGCGGGCGAAGAGACCCAGTACTTC. Its translation is CASSVLAGEETQYF.

In its sample, this clonotype was seen many times. The chain has TRBV11-2 and TRBJ2-1; D unclear. V was cut by 1 base and J by 15 bases, with 13 bases left in between. Per germline, CDR1 SGHAT and CDR2 FQNNGV. The CDR3 totals 12 residues. In nucleotides, the CDR3 is TGTGCCAGCAGCTTAGTCGGCCAGGTGGGGTTCTTC. Amino acids: CASSLVGQVGFF. Full variable domain (rest looked up from reference TRBV11-2 and TRBJ2-1): EAGVAQSPRYKIIEKRQSVAFWCNPISGHATLYWYQQILGQGPKLLIQFQNNGVVDDSQLPKDRFSAERLKGVDSTLKIQPAKLEDSAVYLCASSLVGQVGFFGPGTRLTVL.

The V gene is TRBV19, the J gene TRBJ1-1, with D perhaps TRBD1 (5 bases). V was clipped by 2 bases and J by 4 bases, with 8 bases between them. From germline, CDR1 is LNHDA and CDR2 SQIVND (reference sequence). CDR3 size: 13 residues. Here the CDR3 reads CASSIQGITEAFF. The CDR3 coding sequence is TGTGCCAGTAGTATACAGGGAATCACTGAAGCTTTCTTT.

This clonotype occurred many times. At one end the junction does not follow the germline gene, possibly because of a read error. The chain is built from TRBV28 and TRBJ2-7; possibly TRBD1 for D (5 bases). Germline-derived CDR1 and CDR2 are MDHEN and SYDVKM. The CDR3 runs to 12 residues. The CDR3 spells CASSLGAVAATF. Written as DNA, the CDR3 is TGTGCCAGCAGTTTAGGGGCGGTGGCAGCCACCTTC.

The CDR3 is CASSQDPLGNGYTF. In DNA, the CDR3 is TGTGCCAGCAGCCAAGACCCCCTAGGGAATGGCTACACCTTC. V and J are TRBV3-1 and TRBJ1-2; no clear D. This CDR3 contains 14 residues. The germline CDR1 and CDR2 sequences are LGHDT and YNNKEL (reference sequence). V lost 0 bases and J lost 6, with 11 bases in between. Drawing the rest from reference TRBV3-1 and TRBJ1-2, the complete variable domain is DTAVSQTPKYLVTQMGNDKSIKCEQNLGHDTMYWYKQDSKKFLKIMFSYNNKELIINETVPNRFSPKSPDKAHLNLHINSLELGDSAVYFCASSQDPLGNGYTFGSGTRLTVV.

There are a few counts of this clonotype. This sequence joins TRBV24-1 and TRBJ2-6; 9 bases match TRBD1. The CDR3 is 18 residues long. Germline V gives CDR1 KGHDR, CDR2 SFDVKD. The V gene end was trimmed by 3 bases and the J gene end by 4 bases; junction bases not matched to a gene: 9. CDR3 bases: TGTGCCACCAGTGATCAGGACAGGGGCCGGGCCGGGGCCAACGTCCTGACTTTC. It codes for CATSDQDRGRAGANVLTF.

A single count supports this clonotype. This rearrangement joins TRBV27 to TRBJ1-5; no clear D. V was trimmed by 3 bases and J by 9 bases, leaving 15 bases between them. Germline values: CDR1 MNHEY, CDR2 SMNVEV (reference sequence). The CDR3 length is 14 residues. CDR3 sequence (DNA): TGTGCCAGCAGTTTGTCATCGGGGAAGTGGCCCCAGCATTTT. Translating gives CASSLSSGKWPQHF.

The chain has TRBV7-3 and TRBJ2-7, with a weak D call TRBD2 (7 bases). This CDR3 region has 15 residues. The germline V gene has CDR1 SGHTA and CDR2 FQGTGA. Deletions cut 5 bases from V and 6 bases from J, with 20 bases between. This CDR3 reads CASSPRSGGAGEQYF. In DNA, the CDR3 is TGTGCCAGCAGCCCCCGTTCGGGGGGCGCAGGCGAGCAGTACTTC.

This clonotype has a handful of counts. The rearrangement joins TRBV11-2 to TRBJ2-7; D is perhaps TRBD2 (7 bases). V was clipped by 5 bases and J by 4 bases, with 12 bases between them. The germline gives CDR1 SGHAT, CDR2 FQNNGV. This CDR3 comprises 13 residues. The CDR3 loop is CASSGGAEYEQYF. CDR3 DNA sequence: TGTGCCAGCAGCGGGGGGGCGGAATACGAGCAGTACTTC.

In the case of this clonotype: A much larger clone lies one base from this, so it may be a read error. CDR3 coding DNA: TGTGCCAGCAGTGACAACCCGACGCGTCCGAGTTGGACCCAGTACTTC. Its protein product is CASSDNPTRPSWTQYF. The chain combines TRBV28 with TRBJ2-1; no firm D call. The end of the DNA fits TRBJ2-5 better, so the J call may be wrong. This CDR3 has 16 amino acids. Germline CDR1 is MDHEN and CDR2 is SYDVKM.

This clonotype was recorded at least ten times. This sequence joins TRBV2 and TRBJ2-7; D unclear. There are 11 residues in the CDR3. V lost 6 bases and J 1 base, leaving 4 bases between the germline ends. Looked up from germline, CDR1 is SNHLY and CDR2 is FYNNEI. The CDR3 loop reads CASRESYEQYF. As DNA, the CDR3 is TGTGCCAGCAGAGAGTCCTACGAGCAGTACTTC.

This clonotype occurred a few times. The rearrangement joins TRBV27 to TRBJ2-5; D uncertain. The CDR3 runs to 14 residues. Trimming took 0 bases from V and 4 from J, leaving 9 bases between them. Germline CDR1 and CDR2: MNHEY and SMNVEV (reference sequence). The CDR3 nucleotides are TGTGCCAGCAGTTTATCGGGCCGCTCAGAGACCCAGTACTTC. Its translation: CASSLSGRSETQYF.

The chain uses TRBV20-1 and TRBJ1-4; D is unclear. The CDR3 spans 13 residues. Germline-derived CDR1 and CDR2 are DFQATT and SNEGSKA (reference sequence). V was shortened by 6 bases and J by 5 bases, with 13 bases between the two germline ends. Written as DNA, the CDR3 is TGCAGTGCCGAGGGCCGTTCCAATGAAAAACTGTTTTTT. This codes for CSAEGRSNEKLFF.

The chain carries TRBV2 and TRBJ2-5; TRBD1 is a possible D gene (5 bases). The V end was cut by 4 bases, the J end by 2 bases, with 11 bases between. Germline V CDR1 and CDR2: SNHLY, FYNNEI. The CDR3 sequence is 14 residues long. The CDR3, as DNA: TGTGCCAGCAGTGCCAGGGCAGGGCAAGAGACCCAGTACTTC. Amino acids: CASSARAGQETQYF.

This clonotype was seen a single time. The gene calls are TRBV9 and TRBJ2-2; D possibly matches TRBD1 or TRBD2 (5 bases each). V was trimmed by 0 bases and J by 1 base, leaving 10 bases between them. Germline values: CDR1 SGDLS, CDR2 YYNGEE. The CDR3 spans 16 residues. Written as DNA, the CDR3 is TGTGCCAGCAGCGTAGCAGGGAGAGGGAACACCGGGGAGCTGTTTTTT. This translates into CASSVAGRGNTGELFF.

This clonotype was picked up a small number of times. The chain couples TRBV4-1 to TRBJ2-1; 8 nucleotides line up with TRBD2. The CDR3 is made up of 17 amino acids. J was trimmed by 8 bases and V by 6 bases; bases with no gene match: 18. Germline CDR1 is MGHRA and CDR2 is YSYEKL. The CDR3 region is CASSRGSGGRFGDEQFF. CDR3 in DNA: TGCGCCAGCAGTCGAGGCTCAGGCGGGAGGTTTGGAGATGAGCAGTTCTTC.

This clonotype was seen ten or more times. The chain has TRBV3-1 and TRBJ2-1, with 10 bases lining up with TRBD2. V was clipped by 1 base and J by 14 bases; unmatched bases: 2. Germline lookup yields CDR1 LGHDT and CDR2 YNNKEL (reference sequence). The CDR3 spans 12 residues. The CDR3 loop reads CASSQGLAGEFF. Written as DNA, the CDR3 is TGTGCCAGCAGCCAAGGACTAGCGGGTGAGTTCTTC.

V gene TRBV2 combines with J gene TRBJ2-7; 11 bases fit TRBD2. This CDR3 comprises 18 residues. Trimming at V came to 5 bases and at J to 3 bases, leaving 15 bases not matched to a gene. Germline CDR1 reads SNHLY; CDR2 reads FYNNEI. DNA of the CDR3: TGTGCCAGCAGTTCCCCCGCCTCCGCTAGCGGGAGGTTCTACGAGCAGTACTTC. This encodes CASSSPASASGRFYEQYF.

This clonotype was observed a handful of times. V and J are TRBV6-9 and TRBJ2-7; 13 bases are a match to TRBD2. Germline V gives CDR1 MNHGY, CDR2 SVAAGI. V was pared by 3 bases and J by 7 bases, with 12 bases of the junction left unmatched. The CDR3 extends over 17 amino acids. In DNA form, the CDR3 reads TGTGCCAGCAGTTACTCCGGGACTAGCGGGGCTGGGGGTGAGCAGTACTTC. Translated: CASSYSGTSGAGGEQYF.

The rearrangement uses TRBV12-3 or TRBV12-4 and TRBJ2-7; D not resolved. V was trimmed by 3 bases and J by 2 bases, leaving 11 bases between them. The CDR3 loop spans 14 amino acids. The DNA of the CDR3 is TGTGCCAGCAGTTTGGACGGCTGGGCCTACGAGCAGTACTTC. This sequence encodes CASSLDGWAYEQYF.